The 8 T cell receptor beta chains below all came from one sample that was sequenced in a study of blood T cell repertoires in COVID-19. TCRdb keeps only in-frame clones here, not all; method: immunoSEQ multiplex PCR. The sample has 200,000 to 300,000 clones, around 88% seen once. The sample was peripheral blood. The receptor source for this set is a man aged 25 to 40 with active or convalescent COVID-19.

V gene TRBV7-2 combines with J gene TRBJ2-3; TRBD2 is a possible D gene (6 bases). This CDR3 region has 14 residues. Trimming pared 8 bases from V and 1 base from J, leaving 13 bases between. Germline CDR1 is SGHTA and CDR2 is FQGNSA. The CDR3 here is CASGAGLRTDTQYF. The CDR3 coding sequence is TGTGCCAGCGGCGCGGGGCTCCGCACAGATACGCAGTATTTT.

This sequence joins TRBV9 and TRBJ2-5; 12 bases agree with TRBD2. This CDR3 spans 16 amino acids. V was pared by 4 bases and J by 4 bases, with 8 bases of the junction left unmatched. The germline gives CDR1 SGDLS, CDR2 YYNGEE. The CDR3, as DNA: TGTGCCAGCAGCCTCGGACTAGCGGGGAATTCAGAGACCCAGTACTTC. Translated: CASSLGLAGNSETQYF.

The CDR3 region is CASRRTGSTDTQYF. CDR3 nucleotides: TGTGCCAGTAGGAGGACAGGGAGCACAGATACGCAGTATTTT. This chain links TRBV19 with TRBJ2-3; 8 nucleotides agree with TRBD1. The length of the CDR3 is 14 residues. Looked up from germline, CDR1 is LNHDA and CDR2 is SQIVND (reference sequence). Trimming took 6 bases from V and 0 from J; bases not matched to a gene: 2. Based on the CDR3 plus reference TRBV19 and TRBJ2-3, the full variable domain is DGGITQSPKYLFRKEGQNVTLSCEQNLNHDAMYWYRQDPGQGLRLIYYSQIVNDFQKGDIAEGYSVSREKKESFPLTVTSAQKNPTAFYLCASRRTGSTDTQYFGPGTRLTVL.

This chain uses TRBV12-3 or TRBV12-4 with TRBJ1-2; TRBD1 agrees at 10 bases. The CDR3 sequence is 13 residues long. V gave up 5 bases and J gave up 8 bases; unmatched junction bases: 5. CDR3 nucleotides: TGTGCCAGCAGTCTCGACAGGGGGCCCGGCTACACCTTC. It is translated as CASSLDRGPGYTF.

The J gene is TRBJ2-7, the V gene TRBV23-1; D unresolved. TRBV23-1 is noted as an ORF with a role that remains uncertain. CDR3 length: 14 residues. V lost 7 bases and J 4 bases, leaving 17 bases between the germline ends. In nucleotides, the CDR3 is TGCGCCAGCACTTCATCAAGAGTATCTTACGAGCAGTACTTC. This encodes CASTSSRVSYEQYF.

This chain connects TRBV7-9 to TRBJ2-6; possibly TRBD1 for D (5 bases). Trimming left V 5 bases short and J 2 bases short, with 10 bases between. The CDR3 loop spans 15 amino acids. CDR1 and CDR2 (germline): SEHNR, FQNEAQ (reference sequence). The CDR3 here is CASSPTVAGANVLTF. DNA for the CDR3: TGTGCCAGCAGCCCGACAGTCGCTGGGGCCAACGTCCTGACTTTC.

The CDR3 spells CASSPGTEETQYF. For the CDR3, the DNA is TGTGCCAGCAGTCCCGGGACTGAAGAGACCCAGTACTTC. V is TRBV2 and J is TRBJ2-5; a possible D gene is TRBD2 (6 bases). Deletions cut 5 bases from V and 3 bases from J, with 10 bases between. The germline CDR1 and CDR2 sequences are SNHLY and FYNNEI. The CDR3 length is 13 residues.

The V gene is TRBV6-2 or TRBV6-3, the J gene TRBJ1-6, with 7 bases lining up with TRBD1. There are 15 residues in the CDR3. The V gene's germline CDR1 is MNHEY and CDR2 SVGEGT. Losses at the gene ends were 4 bases for V and 10 bases for J; bases not matched to a gene: 10. CDR3 sequence: CASSFQTGLWSPLHF. For the CDR3, the DNA is TGTGCCAGCAGTTTTCAGACAGGGCTTTGGTCACCCCTCCACTTT.